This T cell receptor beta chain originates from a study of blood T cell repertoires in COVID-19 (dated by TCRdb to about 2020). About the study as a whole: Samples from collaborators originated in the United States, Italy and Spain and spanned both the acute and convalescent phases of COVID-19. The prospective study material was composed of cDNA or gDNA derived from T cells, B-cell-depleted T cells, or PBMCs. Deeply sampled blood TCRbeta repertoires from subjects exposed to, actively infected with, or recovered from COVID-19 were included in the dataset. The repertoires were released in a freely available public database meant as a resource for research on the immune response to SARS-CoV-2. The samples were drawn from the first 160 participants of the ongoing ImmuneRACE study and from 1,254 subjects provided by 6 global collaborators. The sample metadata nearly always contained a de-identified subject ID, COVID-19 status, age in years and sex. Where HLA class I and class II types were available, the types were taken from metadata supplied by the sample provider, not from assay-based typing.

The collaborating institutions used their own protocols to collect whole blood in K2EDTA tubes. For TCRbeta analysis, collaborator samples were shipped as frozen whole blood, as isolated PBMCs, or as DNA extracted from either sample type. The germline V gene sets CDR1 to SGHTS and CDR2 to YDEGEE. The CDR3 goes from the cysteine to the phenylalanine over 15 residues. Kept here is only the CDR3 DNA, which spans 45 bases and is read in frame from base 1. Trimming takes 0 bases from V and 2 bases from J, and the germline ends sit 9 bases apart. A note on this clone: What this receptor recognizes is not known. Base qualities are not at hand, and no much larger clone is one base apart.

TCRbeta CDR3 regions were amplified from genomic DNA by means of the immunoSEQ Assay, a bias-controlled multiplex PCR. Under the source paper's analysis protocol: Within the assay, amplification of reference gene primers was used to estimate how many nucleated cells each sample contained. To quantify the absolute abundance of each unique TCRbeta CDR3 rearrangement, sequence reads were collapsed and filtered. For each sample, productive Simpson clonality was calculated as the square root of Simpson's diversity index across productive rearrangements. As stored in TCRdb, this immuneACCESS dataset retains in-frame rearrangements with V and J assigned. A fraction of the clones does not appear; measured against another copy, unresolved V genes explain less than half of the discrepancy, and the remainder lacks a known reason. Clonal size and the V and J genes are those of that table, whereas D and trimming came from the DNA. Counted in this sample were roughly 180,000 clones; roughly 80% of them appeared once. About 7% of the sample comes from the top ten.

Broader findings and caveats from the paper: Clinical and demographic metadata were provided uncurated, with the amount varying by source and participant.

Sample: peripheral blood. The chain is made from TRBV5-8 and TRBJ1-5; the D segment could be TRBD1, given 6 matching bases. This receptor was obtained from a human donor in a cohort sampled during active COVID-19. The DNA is TGTGCCAGCAGCTTGGGGGGGCTCGGCAATCAGCCCCAGCATTTT. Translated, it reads CASSLGGLGNQPQHF.